This is a list of T cell receptor beta chains from one sample in a study of control samples from healthy donors and cancer patients. The protocol was immunoSEQ multiplex PCR, while the TCRdb copy is restricted to in-frame clones and leaves out a portion. The table lists 150,000 to 200,000 clones, roughly 89% of them singletons. The sample taken for sequencing was blood. All receptors come from a man aged 30-40 years in good health. CDR3s include the opening cysteine and the closing phenylalanine or tryptophan. D genes are given only for firm matches. Expanded clones are given a class, and other clones once, few, many or no size at all.

d_gene	j_gene	v_gene	abundance	CDR3aa	CDR3nt
.	TRBJ1-6	TRBV6-6	.	CASFRDGDNSPLHF	TGTGCCAGCTTCCGGGACGGCGATAATTCACCCCTCCACTTT
.	TRBJ1-1	TRBV7-2	.	CASYPAAGSLGAFF	TGTGCCAGCTACCCCGCGGCCGGGAGTCTAGGAGCTTTCTTT
TRBD1	TRBJ1-1	TRBV5-6	.	CASSLGTGTARVGAFF	TGTGCCAGCAGCTTGGGCACCGGGACAGCGAGGGTGGGCGCTTTCTTT
.	TRBJ1-4	TRBV7-9	.	CASSLAGTNEKLFF	TGTGCCAGCAGCTTAGCAGGAACTAATGAAAAACTGTTTTTT
.	TRBJ1-3	TRBV28	.	CASRGQFSSGNTIYF	TGTGCCAGCAGAGGACAGTTTAGCTCTGGAAACACCATATATTTT
.	TRBJ2-1	TRBV21-1	.	CASSKEGRLSSYNEQFF	TGTGCCAGCAGCAAAGAAGGACGCCTTAGCTCCTACAATGAGCAGTTCTTC
.	TRBJ2-5	TRBV18	.	CASSPAKETQYF	TGTGCCAGCTCACCAGCGAAAGAGACCCAGTACTTC
TRBD1	TRBJ1-1	TRBV2	once	CASSSDRANTEAFF	TGTGCCAGCAGTTCCGACAGGGCGAACACTGAAGCTTTCTTT
TRBD1	TRBJ2-1	TRBV19	.	CASSTGGEQFF	TGTGCCAGTAGCACAGGGGGCGAGCAGTTCTTC
.	TRBJ2-7	TRBV11-3	.	CASSSGRDTSSYEQYF	TGTGCCAGCAGCAGTGGAAGGGACACGAGCTCCTACGAGCAGTACTTC